The present T cell receptor beta chain was sequenced within a study of blood T cell repertoires in COVID-19. The wider study: Italy, Spain and the United States were the sources of the convalescent and acute COVID-19 samples. Nucleic acid was either cDNA or gDNA, and it came from T cells, B-cell-depleted T cells, or PBMCs.

V shed 5 bases, J shed 3 bases, and the junction held 19 bases outside the gene matches. CDR1 SEHNR and CDR2 FQNEAQ come from the germline V gene (reference sequence). CDR3 length equals 18 residues. This clone was observed a single time. As originally analysed: Amplification of reference gene primers was used by the study to estimate nucleated cell counts. Using immunoSEQ multiplex PCR, the repertoire was profiled, and TCRdb retains in-frame clones only, with some absent. V, J and clone size are taken as reported in that table, and D and trimming were inferred from the DNA itself. Of almost 70,000 clones in the sample, 60% to 80% are singletons; the top ten hold 15% to 20%.

Sequencing input: peripheral blood. The source is a man in his sixties with acute or convalescent COVID-19. The chain employs TRBV7-9 and TRBJ2-7; 7 bases are shared with TRBD1. CDR3 loop: CASSPQPGQFFKVYEQYF. DNA for the CDR3: TGTGCCAGCAGCCCCCAACCGGGACAGTTTTTCAAGGTCTACGAGCAGTACTTC.